This T cell receptor beta chain was observed in a study of blood T cell repertoires in COVID-19. About the research overall: The study drew acute and convalescent COVID-19 samples from the United States, Italy and Spain. T cells, B-cell-depleted T cells, or PBMCs supplied cDNA or gDNA.

Authors' data handling: The assay estimated nucleated cells by amplifying reference gene primers. Libraries were prepared by immunoSEQ multiplex PCR; TCRdb keeps only in-frame clonotypes and omits some of them. The V and J calls and clone size were taken over from that table, and D and trimming were inferred from the DNA. The sample shows roughly 26,000 clones, around 88% of them seen only once. The V end was cut by 2 bases, the J end by 5 bases, with 9 bases between. This CDR3 has 14 amino acids. Germline V gene data show CDR1 as KGHDR and CDR2 as SFDVKD. The TCR sequence derives from a man between 65 and 79 years old with acute or convalescent COVID-19. This chain joins TRBV24-1 and TRBJ2-1; D is unclear. The specimen was peripheral blood. CDR3 amino acids: CATSDYPRNNEQFF. The CDR3, as DNA: TGTGCCACCAGTGATTACCCGAGAAACAATGAGCAGTTCTTC.